What follows is one T cell receptor (beta chain) and its context. These data come from a study of blood T cell repertoires in COVID-19. Study summary: Sites in the United States, Italy and Spain provided acute and convalescent COVID-19 samples. T cells, B-cell-depleted T cells, or PBMCs provided the cDNA or gDNA that served as material.

How the authors handled the data: Reference gene primer amplification yielded estimated nucleated cell counts. Measured with immunoSEQ multiplex PCR; TCRdb has only the in-frame clones, and not every one. From that table come the V and J calls and clone size; the DNA was used to work out D and trimming. This table holds some 150,000 clones, about 79% found once. Per the germline V gene, CDR1 is LGHNA and CDR2 is YSLEER. The CDR3 totals 15 residues. After removal of 1 base from V and 5 bases from J, the junction contained 7 bases not matched to a gene. J is TRBJ1-1 and V is TRBV4-3; 7 bases line up with TRBD1. The TCR was taken from a woman aged 45-59 years in a cohort sampled during active or convalescent COVID-19. Sequenced material: peripheral blood. The CDR3 spells CASSQGQGRGTEAFF. CDR3 coding DNA: TGCGCCAGCAGCCAAGGACAGGGCCGGGGAACTGAAGCTTTCTTT.